These 30 T cell receptor beta chains were sequenced from one sample in a study of CD8 T cells in Susac syndrome. A quantity of 0.5 to 1 ug RNA underwent reverse transcription using random hexamers. TCRdb recomputed calls from the immunoSEQ multiplex PCR reads with MiXCR, one row per CDR3 protein. The repertoire holds about 210,000 distinct CDR3 sequences, 95% seen once, with 0.095% in the top ten. The specimen was CD4+ T cells from PBMCs. Receptors originate from a human donor with multiple sclerosis.

V and J are TRBV29-1 and TRBJ2-7; D ambiguous. Germline lookup yields CDR1 SQVTM and CDR2 ANQGSEA. The CDR3 spans 12 residues. The ends were cut back, 6 bases at V and 6 bases at J, with 15 bases in the middle. This CDR3 is CSVSKRGSEQYF. The CDR3 nucleotides are TGCAGCGTCAGCAAGAGAGGCTCCGAGCAGTACTTC.

The rearrangement joins TRBV12-3 or TRBV12-4 to TRBJ2-5, with D unresolved. This CDR3 contains 13 residues. The V end lost 4 bases, the J end lost 7 bases, and 13 bases lay between the germline ends. CDR3 bases: TGTGCCAGCAGTTCGTTGGGTCTACTGACCCAGTACTTC. Translated: CASSSLGLLTQYF.

This clonotype showed up just a few times. The V and J genes are TRBV6-2 or TRBV6-3 and TRBJ2-7, with 11 bases that match TRBD2. The V gene end was trimmed by 11 bases and the J gene end by 3 bases; junction bases not matched to a gene: 3. This CDR3 is 12 amino acids long. CDR1 is MNHEY and CDR2 is SVGEGT in the germline V gene. The DNA for the CDR3 is TGTGCCTCCGGGACTAGCGGCTACGAGCAGTACTTC. The encoded protein is CASGTSGYEQYF.

This chain joins TRBV29-1 and TRBJ1-4; 7 bases align to TRBD1. The V gene's germline CDR1 is SQVTM and CDR2 ANQGSEA. This CDR3 region has 15 residues. Trimming took 4 bases from V and 0 from J; bases not matched to a gene: 5. CDR3 region: CSVVLTGATNEKLFF. The DNA for the CDR3 is TGCAGCGTTGTTTTAACAGGGGCAACTAATGAAAAACTGTTTTTT. Looking up the rest from reference TRBV29-1 and TRBJ1-4 gives the full variable domain: SAVISQKPSRDICQRGTSLTIQCQVDSQVTMMFWYRQQPGQSLTLIATANQGSEATYESGFVIDKFPISRPNLTFSTLTVSNMSPEDSSIYLCSVVLTGATNEKLFFGSGTQLSVL.

This clonotype came up once. The chain employs TRBV12-3 or TRBV12-4 and TRBJ2-7; D is possibly TRBD1 (6 bases). This CDR3 contains 14 residues. V dropped 5 bases and J dropped 1 base, with 12 bases sitting between them. As DNA, the CDR3 is TGTGCCAGCAGTATAGGACAGCGTTCCTACGAGCAGTACTTC. Translated, it gives CASSIGQRSYEQYF.

V gene TRBV7-2 combines with J gene TRBJ2-3; TRBD2 matches at 9 bases. Germline V CDR1 and CDR2: SGHTA, FQGNSA. The CDR3 consists of 17 residues. Trimming at V came to 0 bases and at J to 1 base, leaving 5 bases not matched to a gene. CDR3 DNA: TGTGCCAGCAGCTTAGCGAAGACTAGCGGACGCACAGATACGCAGTATTTT. Protein: CASSLAKTSGRTDTQYF.

This sequence joins TRBV7-9 and TRBJ2-1; D not certain. CDR3 length equals 16 residues. The germline V gene encodes CDR1 SEHNR and CDR2 FQNEAQ (reference sequence). Trimming removed 8 bases from V and 3 bases from J, with 20 bases in between. The CDR3 loop reads CASCGVGGNNYNEQFF. CDR3 coding DNA: TGTGCCAGCTGTGGGGTAGGTGGGAATAACTACAATGAGCAGTTCTTC.

There are a few counts of this clonotype. This sequence joins TRBV9 and TRBJ1-1; D gene uncertain. Between the trimmed V and J ends, which lost 0 bases and 1 base, there was a span of 4 bases. This CDR3 has 13 amino acids. Germline V lookup: CDR1 SGDLS, CDR2 YYNGEE. The CDR3 coding sequence is TGTGCCAGCAGCGTAGAGGGGAACACTGAAGCTTTCTTT. It yields the protein CASSVEGNTEAFF.

The J gene is TRBJ2-7, the V gene TRBV6-2 or TRBV6-3, with 10 bases fitting TRBD2. V dropped 4 bases and J dropped 0; count of bases not matched to a gene: 6. The CDR3 is 16 amino acids. Germline CDR1 MNHEY, CDR2 SVGEGT. The CDR3 is CASSSLAGAVSYEQYF. In nucleotides, the CDR3 is TGTGCCAGCAGTTCCCTAGCGGGGGCGGTCTCCTACGAGCAGTACTTC.

In this sample, this clonotype turned up a few times. The J gene is TRBJ1-1, the V gene TRBV12-3 or TRBV12-4; 8 bases are a match to TRBD1. This CDR3 comprises 15 residues. V was clipped by 5 bases and J by 1 base; unmatched bases: 6. The CDR3 nucleotides are TGTGCCAGCAGTCCACTCGGACAGGGGAACACTGAAGCTTTCTTT. It yields the protein CASSPLGQGNTEAFF.

The rearrangement joins TRBV5-6 to TRBJ2-7; tentatively, D is TRBD1 (5 bases). V was shortened by 0 bases and J by 5 bases, with 9 bases between the two germline ends. CDR3 length equals 13 residues. In germline, CDR1 is SGHDT, CDR2 YYEEEE. This chain's CDR3 is CASSLVQGHEQYF. CDR3 sequence (DNA): TGTGCCAGCAGCTTGGTTCAGGGCCACGAGCAGTACTTC.

The chain combines TRBV15 with TRBJ1-5; 7 bases are a match to TRBD1. V was pared by 3 bases and J by 3 bases, with 2 bases of the junction left unmatched. CDR3 length: 14 residues. Germline-derived CDR1 and CDR2 are LNHNV and YYDKDF (reference sequence). This CDR3 reads CATSRDRLNQPQHF. DNA of the CDR3: TGTGCCACCAGCAGGGACAGGCTCAATCAGCCCCAGCATTTT.

This chain uses TRBV27 with TRBJ2-3; no clear D. There are 16 residues in the CDR3. V lost 0 bases, J lost 1 base, and 11 bases lay in between. Per the germline V gene, CDR1 is MNHEY and CDR2 is SMNVEV (reference sequence). The CDR3, as DNA: TGTGCCAGCAGTTTATCGTCGGGCGTCGGCACAGATACGCAGTATTTT. It is translated as CASSLSSGVGTDTQYF.

The chain uses TRBV3-1 and TRBJ1-4, with a tentative D call TRBD1 (6 bases). Germline V gene sequence: CDR1 LGHDT, CDR2 YNNKEL (reference sequence). The V gene lost 5 bases and the J gene lost 2 bases, with 12 bases spanning the gap. CDR3 length equals 15 residues. The CDR3 DNA reads TGTGCCAGCAGCTTCAGGGGTGTTACTAATGAAAAACTGTTTTTT. This translates into CASSFRGVTNEKLFF. The full variable domain, completed using reference TRBV3-1 and TRBJ1-4, is DTAVSQTPKYLVTQMGNDKSIKCEQNLGHDTMYWYKQDSKKFLKIMFSYNNKELIINETVPNRFSPKSPDKAHLNLHINSLELGDSAVYFCASSFRGVTNEKLFFGSGTQLSVL.

The chain couples TRBV3-1 to TRBJ2-4, with 7 bases lining up with TRBD1. The germline V gene encodes CDR1 LGHDT and CDR2 YNNKEL (reference sequence). With V trimmed by 2 bases and J by 3 bases, 1 base remained unmatched. The CDR3 sequence is 14 residues long. The CDR3: CASSQRDSKNIQYF. The CDR3 bases are TGTGCCAGCAGCCAACGGGACAGCAAAAACATTCAGTACTTC.

The chain has TRBV2 and TRBJ2-7; D assignment may be TRBD1 or TRBD2 (5 bases each). Trimming shortened V by 5 bases and J by 6 bases, and 17 bases separated the two germline ends. The CDR3 length is 14 residues. CDR1 and CDR2 from the germline V gene are SNHLY and FYNNEI. The CDR3: CASSSMTGRSEQYF. The CDR3, as DNA: TGTGCCAGCAGTAGTATGACGGGGCGATCCGAGCAGTACTTC.

The chain joins TRBV20-1 to TRBJ2-7; D remains unclear. CDR1 is DFQATT, CDR2 SNEGSKA, per germline (reference sequence). The V gene lost 4 bases and the J gene lost 0 bases, with 10 bases spanning the gap. This CDR3 has 13 amino acids. This CDR3 is CSATVLSSYEQYF. DNA for the CDR3: TGCAGTGCTACCGTCCTTAGCTCCTACGAGCAGTACTTC.

V and J are TRBV30 and TRBJ2-3, with TRBD2 identical over 8 bases. J lost 14 bases, V lost 3 bases, and 10 bases had no gene match. This CDR3 is built from 12 residues. The germline V gene encodes CDR1 GTSNPN and CDR2 SVGIG (reference sequence). The CDR3 spells CAWSHGAGDPYF. DNA for the CDR3: TGTGCCTGGAGCCACGGAGCGGGAGACCCGTATTTT.

The V gene is TRBV6-1, the J gene TRBJ2-1, with 10 positions matching TRBD2. J was trimmed by 7 bases and V by 10 bases; bases with no gene match: 7. The V gene's germline CDR1 is MNHNS and CDR2 SASEGT. The CDR3 sequence is 13 residues long. The DNA of the CDR3 is TGTGCCATCGAGACTAGCGGGCGGAATGAGCAGTTCTTC. As protein: CAIETSGRNEQFF.

The chain is built from TRBV3-1 and TRBJ2-7; unclear D gene. Germline CDR1 reads LGHDT; CDR2 reads YNNKEL (reference sequence). Trimming cost V 0 bases and J 4 bases, with 1 base left between them. CDR3 size: 11 residues. For the CDR3, the DNA is TGTGCCAGCAGCCAAGATTACGAGCAGTACTTC. This gives the protein CASSQDYEQYF.

The sample holds one count of this clonotype. The chain has TRBV18 and TRBJ1-5; D call uncertain. This CDR3 is built from 15 residues. The germline V gene encodes CDR1 KGHSH and CDR2 LQKENI. V dropped 1 base and J dropped 5 bases, with 12 bases sitting between them. The CDR3 protein is CASSPQGRRDQPQHF. The DNA of the CDR3 is TGTGCCAGCTCACCACAGGGTCGTCGGGATCAGCCCCAGCATTTT. Based on the CDR3 plus reference TRBV18 and TRBJ1-5, the full variable domain is NAGVMQNPRHLVRRRGQEARLRCSPMKGHSHVYWYRQLPEEGLKFMVYLQKENIIDESGMPKERFSAEFPKEGPSILRIQQVVRGDSAAYFCASSPQGRRDQPQHFGDGTRLSIL.

The chain carries TRBV12-3 or TRBV12-4 and TRBJ1-6, with 8 positions matching TRBD1. With 5 bases clipped from V and 7 bases from J, the junction kept 13 bases outside the gene matches. The CDR3 runs 17 residues. The CDR3 DNA is TGTGCCAGCAGTCTCAATACAGGGGGAAATAGGAATTCACCCCTCCACTTT. Encoded protein: CASSLNTGGNRNSPLHF.

J is TRBJ2-1 and V is TRBV3-1; D may be TRBD1 or TRBD2 (5 bases each). V dropped 2 bases and J dropped 9 bases, with 14 bases sitting between them. The CDR3 is made up of 14 amino acids. CDR1 and CDR2 from the germline V gene are LGHDT and YNNKEL (reference sequence). CDR3 loop: CASSQWDAQIEQFF. CDR3 bases: TGTGCCAGCAGCCAATGGGACGCTCAGATTGAGCAGTTCTTC.

V is TRBV20-1 and J is TRBJ2-7; the match to TRBD1 covers 11 bases. The CDR3 totals 20 residues. Germline V CDR1 and CDR2: DFQATT, SNEGSKA (reference sequence). J gave up 8 bases and V 4 bases, and 28 bases lay outside the gene matches. The CDR3 here is CSAIKDRGRVGEQDPRQQYF. The CDR3, as DNA: TGCAGTGCTATAAAGGACAGGGGGCGCGTTGGTGAACAAGATCCCCGTCAGCAGTACTTC.

CDR3 amino acids: CSVVDGGATQYF. The CDR3 region has the DNA TGCAGCGTTGTGGACGGGGGCGCTACGCAGTATTTT. The chain is built from TRBV29-1 and TRBJ2-3; tentatively, D is TRBD1 or TRBD2 (6 bases each). From germline, CDR1 is SQVTM and CDR2 ANQGSEA. V was cut by 4 bases and J by 8 bases, with 13 bases left in between. This CDR3 has 12 residues.

The chain has TRBV12-3 or TRBV12-4 and TRBJ2-6, with 8 bases lining up with TRBD2. Trimming at V came to 4 bases and at J to 1 base, leaving 6 bases not matched to a gene. The CDR3 spans 17 residues. The CDR3 is CASSSTSGGSGANVLTF. The CDR3 nucleotides read TGTGCCAGCAGTTCCACCTCGGGGGGGTCTGGGGCCAACGTCCTGACTTTC.

The chain employs TRBV29-1 and TRBJ1-1; maybe TRBD1 (6 bases). Trimming removed 7 bases from V and 2 bases from J, with 17 bases in between. This CDR3 region has 14 residues. The V gene's germline CDR1 is SQVTM and CDR2 ANQGSEA. CDR3 region: CSGGGLQGNTEAFF. The DNA of the CDR3 is TGCAGCGGTGGCGGCTTACAGGGAAACACTGAAGCTTTCTTT.

The J gene is TRBJ2-3, the V gene TRBV27, with D possibly being TRBD1 (6 bases). CDR3 length: 15 residues. Germline V gene sequence: CDR1 MNHEY, CDR2 SMNVEV (reference sequence). Trimming left V 1 base short and J 4 bases short, with 12 bases between. The CDR3 sequence is CASSLWPGVSDTQYF. The CDR3 DNA reads TGTGCCAGCAGTTTATGGCCAGGGGTGTCAGATACGCAGTATTTT.

This clonotype was picked up one time. The chain combines TRBV20-1 with TRBJ2-5; the D gene is possibly TRBD1 (6 bases). Germline V gene sequence: CDR1 DFQATT, CDR2 SNEGSKA (reference sequence). With 2 bases removed from V and 5 bases from J, the gap between germline ends came to 12 bases. CDR3 size: 13 residues. The CDR3, as DNA: TGCAGTGCTAGACAACAGGGATTGGAGACCCAGTACTTC. The encoded protein is CSARQQGLETQYF.

This clonotype was found once. This sequence joins TRBV25-1 and TRBJ1-4; tentative D call: TRBD1 (6 bases). Trimming removed 4 bases from V and 8 bases from J, with 11 bases in between. The CDR3 runs to 13 residues. Germline V CDR1 and CDR2: MGHDK, SYGVNS. The CDR3 is CASSAGVYEKLFF. The CDR3 DNA sequence: TGTGCCAGCAGTGCAGGGGTCTACGAAAAACTGTTTTTT.